The T cell receptor beta chain described here comes from a study of CD8 T cells in Susac syndrome. CDR1 is SNHLY and CDR2 is FYNNEI in the germline V gene. CDR3 size: 14 residues. Trimming at V came to 11 bases and at J to 1 base, leaving 7 bases not matched to a gene. RNA totalling roughly 0.45 to 1 ug underwent reverse transcription with random hexamers. An immunoSEQ multiplex PCR amplified TCR beta CDR3 over 54 Vbeta and 13 Jbeta. Each CDR3 protein is one row after TCRdb ran MiXCR on the immunoSEQ multiplex PCR reads. The data show more than 150,000 distinct CDR3 sequences, with around 95% seen just once and around 0.12% held by the top ten. The sequenced target, TCR beta, came from blood CD8+ and CD4+ T cells. All included Susac syndrome patients satisfied recently defined diagnostic criteria for definite or probable disease. Negative isolation was used for CD8+ and CD4+ T cells and FACS enrichment for TEMRA cells.

The gene calls are TRBV2 and TRBJ2-3, with 9 nucleotides matching TRBD2. This receptor was taken from a human donor with Susac syndrome. Source material: CD4+ T cells from PBMCs. Written as DNA, the CDR3 is TGTGCCTTCAGAATAGCGGGGGGCACAGATACGCAGTATTTT. Its protein is CAFRIAGGTDTQYF.